This TCR beta chain was sequenced in a study of graft-versus-host responses after intestinal transplantation. Looking at the study overall: Recipients got multivisceral, liver-intestinal, or isolated intestinal transplants. Recipients across the board were started on anti-thymocyte globulin induction, then kept on tacrolimus and steroids for two to three years.

Note on this clone: Its antigen is unknown.

Overall study results and limits: Marrow from the recipient contained GvH clones, some of which had appeared first in ileum or blood.

Germline V lookup: CDR1 SEHNR, CDR2 FQNEAQ (reference sequence). The V and J ends lost 9 bases and 1 base respectively, with 12 bases between them. The CDR3 extends over 13 amino acids. Produced via immunoSEQ multiplex PCR; TCRdb's table is partial and in-frame only. This sample has approximately 25,000 clones, with 90% to 95% found just once. The sample was PBMCs, taken nearly 31 days after intestinal transplant. This TCR was sampled from a human patient who received an intestinal transplant, so some T cells may come from the graft donor. The rearrangement links TRBV7-9 to TRBJ1-1; D perhaps matches TRBD1 (5 bases). The CDR3 here is CASRKGRNTEAFF. In DNA form, the CDR3 reads TGTGCCAGTAGAAAGGGACGGAACACTGAAGCTTTCTTT.